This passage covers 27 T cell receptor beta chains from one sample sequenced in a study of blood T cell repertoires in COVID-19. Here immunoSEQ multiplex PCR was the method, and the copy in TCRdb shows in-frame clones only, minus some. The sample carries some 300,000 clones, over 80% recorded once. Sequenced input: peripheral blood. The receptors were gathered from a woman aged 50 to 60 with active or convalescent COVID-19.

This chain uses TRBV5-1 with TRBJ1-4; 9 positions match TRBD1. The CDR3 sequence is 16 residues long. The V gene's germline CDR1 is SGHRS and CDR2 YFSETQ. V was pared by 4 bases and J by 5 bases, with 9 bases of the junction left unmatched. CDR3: CASSRDRGWPNEKLFF. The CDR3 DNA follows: TGCGCCAGCAGCCGCGACAGGGGGTGGCCGAATGAAAAACTGTTTTTT.

The DNA of the CDR3 is TGCGCCAGCAGCTTGTATCCGGGACAGGGGAAGGAGACCCAGTACTTC. The encoded protein is CASSLYPGQGKETQYF. The chain has TRBV5-1 and TRBJ2-5; TRBD1 matches 10 bases. Per germline, CDR1 SGHRS and CDR2 YFSETQ. The CDR3 is 16 amino acids. V shed 1 base, J shed 5 bases, and the junction held 8 bases outside the gene matches.

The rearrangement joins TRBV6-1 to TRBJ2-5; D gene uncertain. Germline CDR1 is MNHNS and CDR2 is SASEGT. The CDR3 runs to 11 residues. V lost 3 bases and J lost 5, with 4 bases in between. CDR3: CASSDRETQYF. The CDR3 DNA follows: TGTGCCAGCAGTGACAGGGAGACCCAGTACTTC.

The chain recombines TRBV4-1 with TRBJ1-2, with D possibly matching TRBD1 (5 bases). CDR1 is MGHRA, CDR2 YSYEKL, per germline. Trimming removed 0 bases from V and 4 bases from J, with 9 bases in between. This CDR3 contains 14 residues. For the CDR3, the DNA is TGCGCCAGCAGCCAAGATGACAGCTTCTATGGCTACACCTTC. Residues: CASSQDDSFYGYTF.

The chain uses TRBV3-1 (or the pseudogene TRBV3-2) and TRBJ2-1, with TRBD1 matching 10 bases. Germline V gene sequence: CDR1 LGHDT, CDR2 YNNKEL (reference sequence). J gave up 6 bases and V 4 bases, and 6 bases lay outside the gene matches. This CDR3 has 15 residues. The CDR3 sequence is CASSLGQGVRNEQFF. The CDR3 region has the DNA TGTGCCAGCAGCCTTGGACAGGGGGTCCGCAATGAGCAGTTCTTC.

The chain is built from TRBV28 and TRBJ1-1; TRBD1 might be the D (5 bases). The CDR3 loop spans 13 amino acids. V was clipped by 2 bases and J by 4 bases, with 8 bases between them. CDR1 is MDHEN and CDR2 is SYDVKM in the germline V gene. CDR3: CASSLAQVTEAFF. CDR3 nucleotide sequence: TGTGCCAGCAGTTTAGCACAGGTCACTGAAGCTTTCTTT.

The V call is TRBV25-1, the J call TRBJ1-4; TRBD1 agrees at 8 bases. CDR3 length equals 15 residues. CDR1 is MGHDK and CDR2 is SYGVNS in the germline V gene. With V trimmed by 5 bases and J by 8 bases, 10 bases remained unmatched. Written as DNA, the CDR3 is TGTGCCAGCAGTCCCGGACAGGGTATGTGGGAAAAACTGTTTTTT. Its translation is CASSPGQGMWEKLFF.

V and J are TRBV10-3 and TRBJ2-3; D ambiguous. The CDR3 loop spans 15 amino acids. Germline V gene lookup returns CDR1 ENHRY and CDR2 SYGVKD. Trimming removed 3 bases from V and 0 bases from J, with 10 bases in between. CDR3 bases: TGTGCCATCAGTGAAGGAGACGCTAGCACAGATACGCAGTATTTT. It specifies CAISEGDASTDTQYF.

The CDR3 nucleotides read TGTGCCAGCAGTCCCGGGACAGCGAACACTGAAGCTTTCTTT. As protein: CASSPGTANTEAFF. This rearrangement joins TRBV7-2 to TRBJ1-1, with TRBD1 identical over 7 bases. The CDR3 is made up of 14 amino acids. Germline CDR1 reads SGHTA; CDR2 reads FQGNSA. V lost 6 bases to trimming and J lost 1 base; unmatched junction nucleotides: 5.

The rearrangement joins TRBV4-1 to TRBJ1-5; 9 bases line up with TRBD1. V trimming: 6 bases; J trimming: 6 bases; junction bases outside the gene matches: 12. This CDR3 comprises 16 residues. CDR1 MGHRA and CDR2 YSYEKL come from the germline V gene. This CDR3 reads CASRQIGGQGPQPQHF. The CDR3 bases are TGCGCCAGCAGGCAAATTGGAGGACAGGGGCCTCAGCCCCAGCATTTT.

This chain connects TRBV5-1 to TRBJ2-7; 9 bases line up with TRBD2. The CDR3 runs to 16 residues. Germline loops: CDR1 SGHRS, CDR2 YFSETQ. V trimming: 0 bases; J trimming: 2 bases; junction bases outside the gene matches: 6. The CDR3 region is CASSLDGASGTYEQYF. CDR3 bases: TGCGCCAGCAGCTTGGATGGGGCTAGCGGGACCTACGAGCAGTACTTC.

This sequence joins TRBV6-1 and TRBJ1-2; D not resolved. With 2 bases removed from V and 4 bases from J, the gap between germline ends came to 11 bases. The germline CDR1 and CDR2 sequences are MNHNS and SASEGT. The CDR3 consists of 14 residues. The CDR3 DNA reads TGTGCCAGCAGTGAATCTACTTTTGGCTATGGCTACACCTTC. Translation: CASSESTFGYGYTF.

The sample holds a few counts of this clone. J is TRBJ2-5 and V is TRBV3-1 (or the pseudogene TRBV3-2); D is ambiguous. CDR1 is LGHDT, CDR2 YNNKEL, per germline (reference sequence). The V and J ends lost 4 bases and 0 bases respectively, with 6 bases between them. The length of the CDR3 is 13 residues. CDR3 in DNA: TGTGCCAGCAGCCTCCCGTACCAAGAGACCCAGTACTTC. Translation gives CASSLPYQETQYF.

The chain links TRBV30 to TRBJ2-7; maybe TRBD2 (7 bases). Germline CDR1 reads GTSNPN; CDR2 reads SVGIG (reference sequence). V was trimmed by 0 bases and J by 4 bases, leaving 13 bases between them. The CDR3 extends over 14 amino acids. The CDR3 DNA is TGTGCCTGGAGTGTAGGGGGGGCGCTATACGAGCAGTACTTC. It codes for CAWSVGGALYEQYF.

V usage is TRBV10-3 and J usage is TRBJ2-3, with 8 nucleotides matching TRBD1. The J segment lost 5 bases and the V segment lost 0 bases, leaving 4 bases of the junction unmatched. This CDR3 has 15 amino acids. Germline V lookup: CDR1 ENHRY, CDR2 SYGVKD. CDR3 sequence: CAISESRTGIDTQYF. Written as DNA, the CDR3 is TGTGCCATCAGTGAGTCGCGGACAGGGATAGATACGCAGTATTTT.

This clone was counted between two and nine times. The CDR3 nucleotides are TGTGCCTGGAGAGCCGGGACAACCACCGGGGAGCTGTTTTTT. Amino acids: CAWRAGTTTGELFF. The J gene is TRBJ2-2, the V gene TRBV30, with D maybe TRBD1 (6 bases). The CDR3 is 14 residues long. Germline CDR1 reads GTSNPN; CDR2 reads SVGIG (reference sequence). Trimming took off 3 bases at V and 4 bases at J, with 12 bases between the two ends.

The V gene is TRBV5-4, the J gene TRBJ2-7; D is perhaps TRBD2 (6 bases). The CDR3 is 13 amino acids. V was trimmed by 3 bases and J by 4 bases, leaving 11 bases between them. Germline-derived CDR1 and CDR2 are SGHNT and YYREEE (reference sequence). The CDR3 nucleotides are TGTGCCAGCAGCTACGGGACTTTTTACGAGCAGTACTTC. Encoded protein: CASSYGTFYEQYF.

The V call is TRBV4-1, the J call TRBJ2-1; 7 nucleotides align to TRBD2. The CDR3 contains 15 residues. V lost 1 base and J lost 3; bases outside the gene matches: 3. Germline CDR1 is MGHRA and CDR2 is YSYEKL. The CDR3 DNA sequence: TGCGCCAGCAGCCAAGTTACGGGAGGCTACAATGAGCAGTTCTTC. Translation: CASSQVTGGYNEQFF.

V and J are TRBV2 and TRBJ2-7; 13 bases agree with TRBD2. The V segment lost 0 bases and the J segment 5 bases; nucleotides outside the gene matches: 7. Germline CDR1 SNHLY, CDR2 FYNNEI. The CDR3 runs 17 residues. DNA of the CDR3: TGTGCCAGCAGTGAAGCTACAGGACTAGCGGGAGTCCACGAGCAGTACTTC. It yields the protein CASSEATGLAGVHEQYF.

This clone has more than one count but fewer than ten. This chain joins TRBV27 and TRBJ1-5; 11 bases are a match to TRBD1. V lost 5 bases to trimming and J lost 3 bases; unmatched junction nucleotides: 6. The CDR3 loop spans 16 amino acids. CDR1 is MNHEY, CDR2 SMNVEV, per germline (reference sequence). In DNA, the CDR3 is TGTGCCAGCAGTGGCCGGACAGGGGGCTACAATCAGCCCCAGCATTTT. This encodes CASSGRTGGYNQPQHF.

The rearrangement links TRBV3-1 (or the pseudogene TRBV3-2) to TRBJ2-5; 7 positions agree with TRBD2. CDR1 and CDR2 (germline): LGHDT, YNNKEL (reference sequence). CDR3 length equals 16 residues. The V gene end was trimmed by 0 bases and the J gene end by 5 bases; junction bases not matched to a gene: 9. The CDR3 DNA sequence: TGTGCCAGCAGCCAAGAACCAGCGGGGCTCCGGGAGACCCAGTACTTC. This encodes CASSQEPAGLRETQYF.

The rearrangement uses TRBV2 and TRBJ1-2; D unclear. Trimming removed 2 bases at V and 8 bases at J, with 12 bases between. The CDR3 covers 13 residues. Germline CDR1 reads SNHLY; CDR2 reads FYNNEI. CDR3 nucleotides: TGTGCCAGCAGTGAATTAGCGGAGGGAGGCTACACCTTC. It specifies CASSELAEGGYTF.

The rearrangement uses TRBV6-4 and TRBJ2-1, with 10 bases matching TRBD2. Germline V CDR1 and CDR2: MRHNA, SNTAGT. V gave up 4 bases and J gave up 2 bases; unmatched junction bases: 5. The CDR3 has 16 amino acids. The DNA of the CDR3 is TGTGCCAGCAGTGCTCAAGCGGGAGGGCCCTACAATGAGCAGTTCTTC. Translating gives CASSAQAGGPYNEQFF.

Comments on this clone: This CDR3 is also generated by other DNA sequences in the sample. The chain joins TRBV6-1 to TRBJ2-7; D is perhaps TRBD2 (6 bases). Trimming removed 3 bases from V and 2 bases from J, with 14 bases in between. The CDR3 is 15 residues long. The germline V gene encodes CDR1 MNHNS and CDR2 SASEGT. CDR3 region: CASSEGGLAPYEQYF. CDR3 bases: TGTGCCAGCAGTGAGGGAGGCCTAGCGCCCTACGAGCAGTACTTC.

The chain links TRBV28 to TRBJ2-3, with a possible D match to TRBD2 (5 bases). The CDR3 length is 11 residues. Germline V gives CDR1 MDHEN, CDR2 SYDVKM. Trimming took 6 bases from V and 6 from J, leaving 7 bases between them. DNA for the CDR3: TGTGCCAGCAGACAGCGGGATACGCAGTATTTT. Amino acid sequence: CASRQRDTQYF.

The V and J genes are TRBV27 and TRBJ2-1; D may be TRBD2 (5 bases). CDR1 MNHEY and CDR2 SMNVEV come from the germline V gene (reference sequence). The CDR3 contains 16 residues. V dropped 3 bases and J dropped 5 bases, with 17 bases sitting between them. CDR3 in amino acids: CASSFLSSGGDNEQFF. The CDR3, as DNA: TGTGCCAGCAGTTTCCTCTCTAGTGGAGGAGACAATGAGCAGTTCTTC.

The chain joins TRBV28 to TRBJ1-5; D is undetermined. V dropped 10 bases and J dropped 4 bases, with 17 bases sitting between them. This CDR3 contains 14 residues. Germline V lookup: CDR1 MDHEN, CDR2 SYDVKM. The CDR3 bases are TGTGCCACCACCCGGGGAAACTTTAATCAGCCCCAGCATTTT. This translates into CATTRGNFNQPQHF.